This entry is about one T cell receptor (beta chain). The sample originates from a study of blood T cell repertoires in COVID-19. Seattle enrolled patients during active infection and tracked them longitudinally. Sequenced by immunoSEQ multiplex PCR; TCRdb stores in-frame clones only, minus some. The repertoire holds about 160,000 clones, 70% to 90% seen once, with more than 7.5% in the top ten. The CDR3 has 16 amino acids. V was cut by 2 bases and J by 6 bases, with 14 bases left in between. Germline V CDR1 and CDR2: KGHSH, LQKENI. This TCR was sampled from a woman in her sixties with COVID-19, enrolled during active disease. Sequences were obtained from peripheral blood. J is TRBJ1-6 and V is TRBV18; D possibly corresponds to TRBD1 (5 bases). The CDR3 coding sequence is TGTGCCAGCTCACCAACGTCCAGGGTTTCTAATTCACCCCTCCACTTT. Translated: CASSPTSRVSNSPLHF.